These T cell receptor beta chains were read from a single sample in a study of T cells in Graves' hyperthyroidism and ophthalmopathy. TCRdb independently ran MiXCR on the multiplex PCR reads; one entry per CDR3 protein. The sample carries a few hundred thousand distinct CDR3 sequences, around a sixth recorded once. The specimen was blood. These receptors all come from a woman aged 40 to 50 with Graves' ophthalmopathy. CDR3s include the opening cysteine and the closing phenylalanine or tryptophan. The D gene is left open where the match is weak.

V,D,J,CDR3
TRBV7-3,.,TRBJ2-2,CASRPGWRTGELFF
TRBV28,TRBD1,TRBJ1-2,CASSSPGTGQAYGYTF
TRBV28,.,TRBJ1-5,CASSSRSGGIRNQPQHF
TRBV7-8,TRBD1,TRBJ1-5,CASSLGLLGGRVNQPQHF
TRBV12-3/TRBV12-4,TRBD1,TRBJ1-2,CASSTGDGGVYGYTF
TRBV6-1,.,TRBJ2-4,CASNESPKNIQYF
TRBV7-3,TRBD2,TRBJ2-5,CASSLTGGRAYETQYF
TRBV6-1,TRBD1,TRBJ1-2,CASSRTGGEGYTF
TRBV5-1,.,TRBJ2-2,CASSLADLLVTGELFF
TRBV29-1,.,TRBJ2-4,CSVDIVGGNIQYF
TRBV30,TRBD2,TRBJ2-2,CAFLTSGIAGELFF
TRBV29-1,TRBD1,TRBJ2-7,CSVDRGNNYEQYF
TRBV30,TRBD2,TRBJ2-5,CAWSAAGVETQYF
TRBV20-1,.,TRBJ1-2,CSASPGGPNYGYTF
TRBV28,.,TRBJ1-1,CASSLGTPNLFF
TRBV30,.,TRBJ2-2,CAWSPPDGAGELFF
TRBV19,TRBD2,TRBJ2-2,CASSLLAGGSTGELFF
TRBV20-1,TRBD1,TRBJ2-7,CSARWTGGRNEQYF
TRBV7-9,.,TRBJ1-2,CASSNQDGYGYTF
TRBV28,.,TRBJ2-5,CASTFSARQGTQYF
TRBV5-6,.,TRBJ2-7,CASSYGREYEQYF
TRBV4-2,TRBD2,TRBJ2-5,CASSQDWRLWTSGTETQYF
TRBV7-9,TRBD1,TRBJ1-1,CASSPQGVRTEAFF
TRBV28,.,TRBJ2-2,CASSPGHKNTGELFF
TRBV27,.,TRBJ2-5,CASSLELASRETQYF
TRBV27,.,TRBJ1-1,CASSPQRPATEAFF
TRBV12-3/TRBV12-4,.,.,CASSPAESYEQFF
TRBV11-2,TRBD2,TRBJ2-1,CASSLYRGLADYNEQFF
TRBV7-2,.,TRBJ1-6,CASSLDGHTLHF
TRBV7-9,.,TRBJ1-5,CASSLDGTSSNQPQHF
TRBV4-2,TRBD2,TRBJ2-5,CASSQGTSGNLLETQYF
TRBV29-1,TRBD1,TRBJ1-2,CSLRQGGGYTF
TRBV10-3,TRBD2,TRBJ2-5,CAISDGTSGLQETQYF
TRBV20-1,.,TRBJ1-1,CSARVDNTYTEAFF
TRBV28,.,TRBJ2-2,CASSLVRGQNTGELFF
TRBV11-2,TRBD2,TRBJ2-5,CASSRGTSGAQETQYF
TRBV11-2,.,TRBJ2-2,CASTVTQTVNTGELFF
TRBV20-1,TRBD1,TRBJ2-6,CSAREGTGGSGANVLTF
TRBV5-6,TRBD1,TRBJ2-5,CASSSLKRDSHQETQYF
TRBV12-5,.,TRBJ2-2,CASGLTSTGELFF
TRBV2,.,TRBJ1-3,CASNGATGNTIYF
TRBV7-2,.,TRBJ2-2,CASSLSALGDGELFF
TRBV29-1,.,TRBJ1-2,CSLRIAGGPLGGYTF
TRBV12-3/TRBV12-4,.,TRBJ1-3,CASSRVGNTIYF
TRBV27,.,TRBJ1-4,CASSLFPQDVEKLFF
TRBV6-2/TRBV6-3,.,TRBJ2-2,CASSYMNTGELFF
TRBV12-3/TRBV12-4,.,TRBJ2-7,CASSLDADAEQYF
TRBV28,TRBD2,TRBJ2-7,CASRDLAASSYEQYF